This record looks at one TCR beta chain sequence and its context. Antigen unknown. The Oncomine TCR Beta short-read assay sequenced DNA from cultured CD4+ T cells. TCRdb fed the PCR reads into MiXCR, producing one record per CDR3 protein. Among over 3,500 distinct CDR3 sequences listed, around two thirds were seen once. This record belongs to a study of vaccination and CD4 T cells after COVID-19. Per germline, CDR1 DFQATT and CDR2 SNEGSKA (reference sequence). The CDR3 contains 12 residues. The V and J ends lost 0 bases and 11 bases, in that order; junction bases with no gene match: 4. This sample's treatment: roughly ten-day PBMC culture with coronavirus spike peptide pools or control peptides (ViraFEST assay).

Material for sequencing was CD4+ T cells from blood, cultured in vitro. The sequence came from a human donor who had recovered from COVID-19. V and J are TRBV20-1 and TRBJ1-1; 9 nucleotides agree with TRBD1. CDR3 residues: CSARETGTGAFF. The CDR3 bases are TGCAGTGCTAGAGAGACAGGGACAGGGGCTTTCTTT.